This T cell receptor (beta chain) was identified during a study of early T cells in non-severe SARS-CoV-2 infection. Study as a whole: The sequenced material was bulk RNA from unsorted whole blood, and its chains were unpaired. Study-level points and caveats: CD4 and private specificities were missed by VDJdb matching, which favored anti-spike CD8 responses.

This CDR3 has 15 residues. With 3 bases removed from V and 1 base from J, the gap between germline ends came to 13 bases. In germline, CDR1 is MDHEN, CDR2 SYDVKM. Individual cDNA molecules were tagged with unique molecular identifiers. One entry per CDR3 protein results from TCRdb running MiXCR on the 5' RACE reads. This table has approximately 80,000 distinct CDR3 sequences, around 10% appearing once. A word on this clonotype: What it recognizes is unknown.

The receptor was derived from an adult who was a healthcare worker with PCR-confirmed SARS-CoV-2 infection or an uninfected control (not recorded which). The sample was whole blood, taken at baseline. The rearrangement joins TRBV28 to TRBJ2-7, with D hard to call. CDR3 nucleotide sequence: TGTGCCAGCAGTTTGCCTGCCGGAAAGTCCTACGAGCAGTACTTC. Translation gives CASSLPAGKSYEQYF.